What follows is one TCR beta chain and its context. These data originate in a study of blood T cell repertoires in COVID-19. The overall study: Researchers got acute and convalescent COVID-19 samples from the United States, Italy and Spain. PBMCs, B-cell-depleted T cells, or T cells provided the cDNA or gDNA that made up the material.

V gave up 5 bases and J gave up 4 bases; unmatched junction bases: 7. The CDR3 is 16 amino acids. Per the germline V gene, CDR1 is SGHTA and CDR2 is FQGNSA. Participant reports of clinical history set cohort assignment. A COVID-19 case was met by exposed participants within 2 weeks before study entry. The repertoire was sequenced with immunoSEQ multiplex PCR; TCRdb's copy has only in-frame clones and lacks some. The repertoire holds around 270,000 clones, with 75% to 90% as singletons. This clonotype originated in a woman between 40 and 55 years old who had been exposed to COVID-19. Sequenced input: PBMCs or T cells enriched from blood (not recorded which). The V gene is TRBV7-2, the J gene TRBJ2-3, with 12 bases fitting TRBD2. CDR3 DNA sequence: TGTGCCAGCAGCCCGACTAGCGGGGGACTGGCAGATACGCAGTATTTT. Translated: CASSPTSGGLADTQYF.